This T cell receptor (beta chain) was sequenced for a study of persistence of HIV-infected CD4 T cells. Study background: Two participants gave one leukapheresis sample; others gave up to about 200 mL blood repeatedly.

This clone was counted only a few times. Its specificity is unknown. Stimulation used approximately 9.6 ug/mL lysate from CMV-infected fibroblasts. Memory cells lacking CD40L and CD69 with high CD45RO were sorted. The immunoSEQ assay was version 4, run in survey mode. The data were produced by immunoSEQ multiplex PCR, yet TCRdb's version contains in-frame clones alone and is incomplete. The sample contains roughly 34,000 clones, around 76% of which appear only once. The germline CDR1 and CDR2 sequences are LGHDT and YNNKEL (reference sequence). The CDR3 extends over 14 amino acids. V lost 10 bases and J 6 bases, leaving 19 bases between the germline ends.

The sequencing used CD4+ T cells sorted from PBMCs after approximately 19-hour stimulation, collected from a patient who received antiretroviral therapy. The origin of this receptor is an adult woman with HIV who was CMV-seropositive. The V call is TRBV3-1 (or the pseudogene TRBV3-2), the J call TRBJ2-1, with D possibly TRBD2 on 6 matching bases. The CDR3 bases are TGTGCCACCGGGTCGGGAGCCCGGGTCAATGAGCAGTTCTTC. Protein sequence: CATGSGARVNEQFF.